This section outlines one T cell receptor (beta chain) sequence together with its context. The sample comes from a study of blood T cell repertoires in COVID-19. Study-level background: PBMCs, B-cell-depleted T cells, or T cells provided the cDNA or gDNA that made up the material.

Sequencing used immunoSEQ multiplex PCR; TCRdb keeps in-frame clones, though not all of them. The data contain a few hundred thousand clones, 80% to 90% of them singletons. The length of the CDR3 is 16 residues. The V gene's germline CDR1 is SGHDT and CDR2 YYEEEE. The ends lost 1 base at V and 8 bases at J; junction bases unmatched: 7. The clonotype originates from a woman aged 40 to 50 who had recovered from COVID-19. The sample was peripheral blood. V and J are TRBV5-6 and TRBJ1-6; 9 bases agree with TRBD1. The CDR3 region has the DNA TGTGCCAGCAGCTTGTTCCCGACAGGGGGGTATTCACCCCTCCACTTT. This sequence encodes CASSLFPTGGYSPLHF.